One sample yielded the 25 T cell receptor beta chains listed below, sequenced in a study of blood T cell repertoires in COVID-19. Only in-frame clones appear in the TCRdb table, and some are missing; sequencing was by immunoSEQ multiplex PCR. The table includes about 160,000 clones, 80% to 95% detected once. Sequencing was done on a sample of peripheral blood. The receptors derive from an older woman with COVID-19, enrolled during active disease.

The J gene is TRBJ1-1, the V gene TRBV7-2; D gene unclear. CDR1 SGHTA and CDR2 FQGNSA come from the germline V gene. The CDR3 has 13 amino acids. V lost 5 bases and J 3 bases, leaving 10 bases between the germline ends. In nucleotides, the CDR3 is TGTGCCAGCAGCCTAGACGGTGACACTGAAGCTTTCTTT. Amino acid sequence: CASSLDGDTEAFF.

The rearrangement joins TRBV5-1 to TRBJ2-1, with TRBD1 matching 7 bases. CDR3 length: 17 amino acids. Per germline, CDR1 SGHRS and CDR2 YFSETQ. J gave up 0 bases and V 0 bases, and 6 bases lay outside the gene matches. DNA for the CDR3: TGCGCCAGCAGCTTGGAACAGGGGCGATACTCCTACAATGAGCAGTTCTTC. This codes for CASSLEQGRYSYNEQFF.

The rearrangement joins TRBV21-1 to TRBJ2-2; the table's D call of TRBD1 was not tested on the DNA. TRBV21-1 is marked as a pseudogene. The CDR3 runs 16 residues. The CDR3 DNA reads TGTGCCAGCAGCGGTCCCAGGTTTAATAGGCCCGGGGAGCTGTTTTTT. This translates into CASSGPRFNRPGELFF.

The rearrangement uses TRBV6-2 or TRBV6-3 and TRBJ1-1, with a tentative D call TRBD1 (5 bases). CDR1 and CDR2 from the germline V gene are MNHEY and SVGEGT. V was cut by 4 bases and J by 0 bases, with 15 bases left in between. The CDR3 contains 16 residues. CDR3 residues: CASSLGRDYMNTEAFF. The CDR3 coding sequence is TGTGCCAGCAGTTTGGGAAGGGACTACATGAACACTGAAGCTTTCTTT.

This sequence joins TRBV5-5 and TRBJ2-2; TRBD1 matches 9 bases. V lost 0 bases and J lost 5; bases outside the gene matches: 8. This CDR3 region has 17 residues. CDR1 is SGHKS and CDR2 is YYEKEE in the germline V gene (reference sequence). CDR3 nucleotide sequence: TGTGCCAGCAGCTTGGCCTGGAGGACAGGGGCGACCGGGGAGCTGTTTTTT. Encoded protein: CASSLAWRTGATGELFF.

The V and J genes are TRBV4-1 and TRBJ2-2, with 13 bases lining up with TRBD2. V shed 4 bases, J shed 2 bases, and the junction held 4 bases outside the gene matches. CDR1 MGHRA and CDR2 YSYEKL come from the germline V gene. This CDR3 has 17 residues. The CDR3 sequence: CASSPGLAGANTGELFF. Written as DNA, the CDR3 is TGCGCCAGCAGCCCCGGACTAGCGGGGGCCAACACCGGGGAGCTGTTTTTT.

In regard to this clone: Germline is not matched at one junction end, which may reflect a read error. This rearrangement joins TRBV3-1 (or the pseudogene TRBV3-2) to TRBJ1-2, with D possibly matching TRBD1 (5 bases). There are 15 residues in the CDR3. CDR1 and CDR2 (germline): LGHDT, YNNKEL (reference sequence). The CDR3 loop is CASSQVPSGTGDSDF. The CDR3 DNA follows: TGTGCCAGCAGCCAAGTCCCAAGTGGAACAGGCGACAGCGACTTC.

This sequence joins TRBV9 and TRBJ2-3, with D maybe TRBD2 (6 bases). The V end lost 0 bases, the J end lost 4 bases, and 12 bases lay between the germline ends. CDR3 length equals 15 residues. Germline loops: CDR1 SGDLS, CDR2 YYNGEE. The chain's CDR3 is CASSVEGREADTQYF. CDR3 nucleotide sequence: TGTGCCAGCAGCGTAGAGGGCAGGGAGGCAGATACGCAGTATTTT.

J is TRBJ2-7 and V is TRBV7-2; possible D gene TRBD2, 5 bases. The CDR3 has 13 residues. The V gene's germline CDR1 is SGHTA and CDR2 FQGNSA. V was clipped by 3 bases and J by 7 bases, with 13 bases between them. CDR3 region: CASSFGPGGEQYF. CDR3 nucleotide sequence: TGTGCCAGCAGCTTCGGACCGGGCGGGGAGCAGTACTTC.

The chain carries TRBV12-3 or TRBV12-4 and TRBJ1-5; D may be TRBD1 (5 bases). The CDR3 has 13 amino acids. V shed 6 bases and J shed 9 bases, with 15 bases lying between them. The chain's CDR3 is CASSLGGVGPQHF. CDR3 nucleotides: TGTGCCAGCAGCCTGGGGGGAGTCGGGCCCCAGCATTTT.

CDR3 region: CASSHGGLGGNTIYF. CDR3 DNA: TGTGCCAGCAGCCACGGGGGGTTAGGTGGAAACACCATATATTTT. The rearrangement uses TRBV7-2 and TRBJ1-3; a possible D gene is TRBD1 (5 bases). CDR1 is SGHTA, CDR2 FQGNSA, per germline. The CDR3 consists of 15 residues. V was shortened by 5 bases and J by 3 bases, with 14 bases between the two germline ends.

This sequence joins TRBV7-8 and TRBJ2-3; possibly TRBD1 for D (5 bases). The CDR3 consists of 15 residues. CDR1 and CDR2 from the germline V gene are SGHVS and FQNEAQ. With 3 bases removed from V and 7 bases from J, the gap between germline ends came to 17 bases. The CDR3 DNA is TGTGCCAGCAGCTTGTCTGGGGCCGCGAGCTATACGCAGTATTTT. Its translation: CASSLSGAASYTQYF.

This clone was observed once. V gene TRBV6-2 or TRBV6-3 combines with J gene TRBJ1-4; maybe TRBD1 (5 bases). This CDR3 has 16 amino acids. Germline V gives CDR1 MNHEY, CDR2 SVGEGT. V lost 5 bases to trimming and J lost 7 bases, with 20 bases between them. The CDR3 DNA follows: TGTGCCAGCAGTCCATCGGGGGACGTTTTGAGTGAAAAACTGTTTTTT. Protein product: CASSPSGDVLSEKLFF.

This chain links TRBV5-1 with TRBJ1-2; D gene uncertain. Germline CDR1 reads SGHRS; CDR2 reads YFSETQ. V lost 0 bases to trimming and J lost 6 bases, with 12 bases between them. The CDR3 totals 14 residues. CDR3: CASSLGTTSDGYTF. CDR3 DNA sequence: TGCGCCAGCAGCTTGGGGACTACCTCGGATGGCTACACCTTC.

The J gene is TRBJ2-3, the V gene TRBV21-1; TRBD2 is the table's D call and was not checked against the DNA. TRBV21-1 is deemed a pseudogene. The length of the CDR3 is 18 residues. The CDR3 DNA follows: TGTGCCAGCAGCAATCTTCCCCCTCCCAGCGGGGGCACAGATACGCAGTATTTT. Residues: CASSNLPPPSGGTDTQYF.

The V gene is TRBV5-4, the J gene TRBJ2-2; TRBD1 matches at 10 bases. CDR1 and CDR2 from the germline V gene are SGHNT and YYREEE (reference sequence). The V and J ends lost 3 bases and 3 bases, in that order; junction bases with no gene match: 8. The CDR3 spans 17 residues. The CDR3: CASSWGGTGADTGELFF. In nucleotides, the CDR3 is TGTGCCAGCAGCTGGGGGGGGACAGGGGCGGACACCGGGGAGCTGTTTTTT.

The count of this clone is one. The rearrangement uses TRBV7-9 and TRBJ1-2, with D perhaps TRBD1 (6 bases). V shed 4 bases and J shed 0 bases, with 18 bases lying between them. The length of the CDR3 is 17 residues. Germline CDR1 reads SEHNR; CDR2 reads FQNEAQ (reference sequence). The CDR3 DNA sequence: TGTGCCAGCAGCTCCGCAGGGGCCTCGAGAGCTAACTATGGCTACACCTTC. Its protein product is CASSSAGASRANYGYTF. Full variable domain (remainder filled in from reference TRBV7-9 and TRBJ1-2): DTGVSQNPRHKITKRGQNVTFRCDPISEHNRLYWYRQTLGQGPEFLTYFQNEAQLEKSRLLSDRFSAERPKGSFSTLEIQRTEQGDSAMYLCASSSAGASRANYGYTFGSGTRLTVV.

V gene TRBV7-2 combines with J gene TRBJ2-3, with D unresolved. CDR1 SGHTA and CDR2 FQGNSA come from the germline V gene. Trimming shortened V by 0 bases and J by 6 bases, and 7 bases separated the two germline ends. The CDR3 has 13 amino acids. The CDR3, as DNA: TGTGCCAGCAGCTTAGCGGCAAGTGATACGCAGTATTTT. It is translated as CASSLAASDTQYF. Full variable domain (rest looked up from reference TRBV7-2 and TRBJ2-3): GAGVSQSPSNKVTEKGKDVELRCDPISGHTALYWYRQSLGQGLEFLIYFQGNSAPDKSGLPSDRFSAERTGGSVSTLTIQRTQQEDSAVYLCASSLAASDTQYFGPGTRLTVL.

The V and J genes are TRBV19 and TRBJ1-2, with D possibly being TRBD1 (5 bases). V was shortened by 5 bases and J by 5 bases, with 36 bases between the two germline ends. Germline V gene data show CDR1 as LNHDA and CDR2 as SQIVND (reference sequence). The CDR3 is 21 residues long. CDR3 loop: CASSHPPFGDTLSQGEYGYTF. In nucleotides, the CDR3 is TGTGCCAGTAGTCACCCGCCATTTGGGGATACTCTTTCTCAGGGCGAATATGGCTACACCTTC.

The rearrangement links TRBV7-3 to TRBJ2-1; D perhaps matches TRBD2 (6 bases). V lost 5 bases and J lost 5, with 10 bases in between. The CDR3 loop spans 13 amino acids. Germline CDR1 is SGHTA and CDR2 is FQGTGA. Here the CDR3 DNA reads TGTGCCAGCAGCCAGGGACTTAACAATGAGCAGTTCTTC. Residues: CASSQGLNNEQFF.

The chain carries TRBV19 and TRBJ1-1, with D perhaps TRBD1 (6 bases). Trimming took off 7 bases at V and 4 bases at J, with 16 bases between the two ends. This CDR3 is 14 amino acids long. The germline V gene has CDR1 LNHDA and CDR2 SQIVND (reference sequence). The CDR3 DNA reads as TGTGCCAGTACCACCTTATCCAGGGGCACTGAAGCTTTCTTT. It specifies CASTTLSRGTEAFF.

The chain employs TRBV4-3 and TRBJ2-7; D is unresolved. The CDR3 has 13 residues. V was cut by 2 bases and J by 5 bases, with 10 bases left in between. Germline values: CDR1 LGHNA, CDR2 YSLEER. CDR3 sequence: CASSQKVAHEQYF. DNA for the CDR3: TGCGCCAGCAGCCAAAAAGTGGCCCACGAGCAGTACTTC.

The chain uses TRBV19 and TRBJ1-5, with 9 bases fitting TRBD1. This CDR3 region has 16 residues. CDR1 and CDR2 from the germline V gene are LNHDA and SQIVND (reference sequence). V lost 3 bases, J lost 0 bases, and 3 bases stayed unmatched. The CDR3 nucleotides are TGTGCCAGTAGTATTGACAGGGGGACTAGCAATCAGCCCCAGCATTTT. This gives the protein CASSIDRGTSNQPQHF.

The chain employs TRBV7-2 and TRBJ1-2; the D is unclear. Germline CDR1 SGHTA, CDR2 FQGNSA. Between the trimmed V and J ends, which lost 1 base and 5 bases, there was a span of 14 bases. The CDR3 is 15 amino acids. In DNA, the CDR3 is TGTGCCAGCAGCTTAGATCCAGCCGGCGGGTATGGCTACACCTTC. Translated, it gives CASSLDPAGGYGYTF. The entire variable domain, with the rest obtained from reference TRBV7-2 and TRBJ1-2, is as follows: GAGVSQSPSNKVTEKGKDVELRCDPISGHTALYWYRQSLGQGLEFLIYFQGNSAPDKSGLPSDRFSAERTGGSVSTLTIQRTQQEDSAVYLCASSLDPAGGYGYTFGSGTRLTVV.

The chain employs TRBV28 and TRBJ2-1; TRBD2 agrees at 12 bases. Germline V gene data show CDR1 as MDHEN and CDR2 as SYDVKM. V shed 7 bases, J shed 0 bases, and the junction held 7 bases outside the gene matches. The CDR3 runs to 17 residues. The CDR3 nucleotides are TGTGCCAGCATCCTAGCGGGGGGGGTTAGCTCCTACAATGAGCAGTTCTTC. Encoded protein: CASILAGGVSSYNEQFF.